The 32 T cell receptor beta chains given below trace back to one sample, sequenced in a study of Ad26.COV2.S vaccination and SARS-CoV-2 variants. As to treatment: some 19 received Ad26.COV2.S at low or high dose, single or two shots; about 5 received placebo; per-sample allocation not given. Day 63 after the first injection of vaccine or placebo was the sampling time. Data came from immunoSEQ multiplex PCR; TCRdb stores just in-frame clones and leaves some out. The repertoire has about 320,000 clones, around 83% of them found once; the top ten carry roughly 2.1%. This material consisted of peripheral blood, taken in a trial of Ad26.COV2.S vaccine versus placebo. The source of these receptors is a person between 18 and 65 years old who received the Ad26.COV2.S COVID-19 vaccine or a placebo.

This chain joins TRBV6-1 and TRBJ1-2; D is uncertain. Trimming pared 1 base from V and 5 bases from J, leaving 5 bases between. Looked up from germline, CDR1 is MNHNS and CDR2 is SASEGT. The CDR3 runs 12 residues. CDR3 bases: TGTGCCAGCAGTGAAGGCCAGTATGGCTACACCTTC. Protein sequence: CASSEGQYGYTF.

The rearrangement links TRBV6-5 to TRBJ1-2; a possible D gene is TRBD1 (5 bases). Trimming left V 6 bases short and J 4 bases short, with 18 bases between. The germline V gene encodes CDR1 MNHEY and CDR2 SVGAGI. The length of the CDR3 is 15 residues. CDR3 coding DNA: TGTGCCAGCAGGAAGGGGCTGGACCCCGGCTATGGCTACACCTTC. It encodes CASRKGLDPGYGYTF.

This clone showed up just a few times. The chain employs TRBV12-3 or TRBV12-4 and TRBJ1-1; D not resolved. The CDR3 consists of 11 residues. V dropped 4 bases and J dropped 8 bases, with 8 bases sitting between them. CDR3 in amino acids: CASSSLGEAFF. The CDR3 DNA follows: TGTGCCAGCAGTTCCCTAGGGGAAGCTTTCTTT.

CDR3 sequence (DNA): TGTGCCAGCAGCAAAGCGATAAGGGGTTCGTACGAGCAGTACTTC. This translates into CASSKAIRGSYEQYF. The chain couples TRBV21-1 to TRBJ2-7; the table's D call TRBD1 went unverified against the DNA. TRBV21-1 is flagged as a pseudogene. CDR3 length: 15 amino acids.

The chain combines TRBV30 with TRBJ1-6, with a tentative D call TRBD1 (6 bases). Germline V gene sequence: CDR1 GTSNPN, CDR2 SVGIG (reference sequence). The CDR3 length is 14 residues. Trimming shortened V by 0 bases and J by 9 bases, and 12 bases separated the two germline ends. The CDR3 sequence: CAWSVEGGGSPLHF. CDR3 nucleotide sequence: TGTGCCTGGAGTGTAGAGGGAGGGGGTTCACCCCTCCACTTT.

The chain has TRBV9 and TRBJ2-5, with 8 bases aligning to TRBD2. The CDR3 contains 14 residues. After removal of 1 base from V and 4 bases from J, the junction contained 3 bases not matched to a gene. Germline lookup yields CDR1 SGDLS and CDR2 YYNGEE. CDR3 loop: CASSVRTSGETQYF. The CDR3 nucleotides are TGTGCCAGCAGCGTAAGAACTAGCGGAGAGACCCAGTACTTC.

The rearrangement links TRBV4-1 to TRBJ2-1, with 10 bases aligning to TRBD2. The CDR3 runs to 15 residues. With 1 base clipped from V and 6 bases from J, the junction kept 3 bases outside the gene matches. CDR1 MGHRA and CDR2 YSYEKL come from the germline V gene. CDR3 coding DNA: TGCGCCAGCAGCCAAGCAGCGGGGGGGCCCAATGAGCAGTTCTTC. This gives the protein CASSQAAGGPNEQFF.

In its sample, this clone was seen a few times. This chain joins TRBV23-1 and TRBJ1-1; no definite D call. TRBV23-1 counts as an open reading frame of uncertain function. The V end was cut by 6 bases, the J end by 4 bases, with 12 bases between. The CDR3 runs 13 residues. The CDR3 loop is CASRRRWATEAFF. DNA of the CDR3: TGCGCCAGCAGGAGGCGATGGGCCACTGAAGCTTTCTTT.

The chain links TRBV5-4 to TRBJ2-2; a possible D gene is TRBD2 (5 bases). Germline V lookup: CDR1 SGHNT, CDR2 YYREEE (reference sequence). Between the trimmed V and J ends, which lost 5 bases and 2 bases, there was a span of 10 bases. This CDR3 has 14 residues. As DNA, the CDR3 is TGTGCCAGCAGAACGGGGTTAAACACCGGGGAGCTGTTTTTT. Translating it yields CASRTGLNTGELFF.

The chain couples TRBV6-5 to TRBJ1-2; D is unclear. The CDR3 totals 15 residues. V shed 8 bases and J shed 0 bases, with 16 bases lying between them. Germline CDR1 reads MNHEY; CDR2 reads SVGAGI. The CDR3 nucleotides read TGTGCCAGCTCGCTGGTCGGGGAGGCTAACTATGGCTACACCTTC. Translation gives CASSLVGEANYGYTF.

For the CDR3, the DNA is TGCGCCAGCAGCCCGGACAGGGGATCTAATGAAAAACTGTTTTTT. The encoded protein is CASSPDRGSNEKLFF. The V gene is TRBV5-1, the J gene TRBJ1-4; 9 nucleotides align to TRBD1. CDR3 length: 15 amino acids. Per germline, CDR1 SGHRS and CDR2 YFSETQ. The trim removed 4 bases at V and 3 bases at J, leaving 4 bases unmatched.

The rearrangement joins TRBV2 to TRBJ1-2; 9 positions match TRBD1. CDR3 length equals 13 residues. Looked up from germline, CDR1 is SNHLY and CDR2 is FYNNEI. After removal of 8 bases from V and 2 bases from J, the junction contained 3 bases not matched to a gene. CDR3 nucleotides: TGTGCCAGCGGGGGACAGGGAAACTATGGCTACACCTTC. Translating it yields CASGGQGNYGYTF.

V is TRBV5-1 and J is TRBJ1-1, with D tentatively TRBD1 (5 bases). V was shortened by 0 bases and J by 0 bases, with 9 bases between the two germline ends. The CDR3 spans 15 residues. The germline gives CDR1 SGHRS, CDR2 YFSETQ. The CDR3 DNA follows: TGCGCCAGCAGCTTGGTGCGGGGCATGAACACTGAAGCTTTCTTT. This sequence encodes CASSLVRGMNTEAFF.

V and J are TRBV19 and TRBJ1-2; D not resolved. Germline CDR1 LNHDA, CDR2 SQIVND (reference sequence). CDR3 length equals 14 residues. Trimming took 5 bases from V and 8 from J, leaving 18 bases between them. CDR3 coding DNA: TGTGCCAGTAGTCTCCGCGGAAAGAGGGAGGGCTACACCTTC. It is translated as CASSLRGKREGYTF.

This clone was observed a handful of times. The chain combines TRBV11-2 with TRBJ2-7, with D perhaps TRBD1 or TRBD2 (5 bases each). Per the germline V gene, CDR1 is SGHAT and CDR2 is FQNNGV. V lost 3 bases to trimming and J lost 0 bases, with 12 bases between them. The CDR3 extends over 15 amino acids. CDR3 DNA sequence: TGTGCCAGCAGCTTTTCACCAGGGAGCTCCTACGAGCAGTACTTC. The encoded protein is CASSFSPGSSYEQYF.

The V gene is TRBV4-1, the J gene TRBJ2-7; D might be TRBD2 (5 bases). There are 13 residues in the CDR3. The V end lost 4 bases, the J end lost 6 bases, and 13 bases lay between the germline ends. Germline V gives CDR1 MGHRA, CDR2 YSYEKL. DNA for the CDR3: TGCGCCAGCAGCCTTGCAAGAGGGCCCGAGCAGTACTTC. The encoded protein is CASSLARGPEQYF.

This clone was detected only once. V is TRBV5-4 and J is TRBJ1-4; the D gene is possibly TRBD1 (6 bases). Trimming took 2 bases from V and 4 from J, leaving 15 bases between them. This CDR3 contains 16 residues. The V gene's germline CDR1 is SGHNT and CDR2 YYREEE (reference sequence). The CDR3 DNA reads TGTGCCAGCAGCTTCGGAGCAGGACAGCTTAATGAAAAACTGTTTTTT. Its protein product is CASSFGAGQLNEKLFF.

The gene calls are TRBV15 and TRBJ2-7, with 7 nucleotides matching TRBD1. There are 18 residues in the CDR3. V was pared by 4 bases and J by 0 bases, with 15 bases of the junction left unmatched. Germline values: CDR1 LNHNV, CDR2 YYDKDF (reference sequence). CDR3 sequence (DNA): TGTGCCACCAGCAAGGGCCAGGGGGATAATCCAAGCTCCTACGAGCAGTACTTC. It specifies CATSKGQGDNPSSYEQYF.

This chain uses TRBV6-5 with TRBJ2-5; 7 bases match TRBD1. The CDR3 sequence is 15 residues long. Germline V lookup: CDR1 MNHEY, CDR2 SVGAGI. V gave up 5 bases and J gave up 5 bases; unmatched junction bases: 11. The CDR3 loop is CASSKKTGARETQYF. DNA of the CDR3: TGTGCCAGCAGTAAAAAAACAGGGGCTAGGGAGACCCAGTACTTC.

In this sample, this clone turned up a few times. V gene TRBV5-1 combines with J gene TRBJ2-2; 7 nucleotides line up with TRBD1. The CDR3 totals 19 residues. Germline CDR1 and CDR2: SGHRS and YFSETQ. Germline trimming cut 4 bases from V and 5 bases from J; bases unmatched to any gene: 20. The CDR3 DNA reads TGCGCCAGCAGCCCATACTCCCCGGACAGGATGGCTCCAACCGGGGAGCTGTTTTTT. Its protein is CASSPYSPDRMAPTGELFF.

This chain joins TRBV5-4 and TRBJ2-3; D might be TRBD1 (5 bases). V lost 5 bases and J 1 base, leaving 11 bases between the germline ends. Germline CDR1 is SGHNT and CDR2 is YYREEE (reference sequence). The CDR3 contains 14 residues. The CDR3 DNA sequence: TGTGCCAGCAGTTTCTTAGGGGGCACAGATACGCAGTATTTT. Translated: CASSFLGGTDTQYF.

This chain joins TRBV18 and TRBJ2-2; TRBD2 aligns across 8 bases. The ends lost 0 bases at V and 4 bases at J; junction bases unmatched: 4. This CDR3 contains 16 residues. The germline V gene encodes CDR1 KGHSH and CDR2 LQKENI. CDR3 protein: CASSPPAGGTTGELFF. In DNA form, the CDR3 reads TGTGCCAGCTCACCACCGGCGGGGGGCACCACCGGGGAGCTGTTTTTT.

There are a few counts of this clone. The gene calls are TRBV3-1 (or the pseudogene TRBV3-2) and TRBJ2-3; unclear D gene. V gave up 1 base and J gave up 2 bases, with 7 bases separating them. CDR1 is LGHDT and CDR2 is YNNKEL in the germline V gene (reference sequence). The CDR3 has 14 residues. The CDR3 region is CASSQGAFTDTQYF. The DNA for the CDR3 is TGTGCCAGCAGCCAAGGGGCGTTCACAGATACGCAGTATTTT.

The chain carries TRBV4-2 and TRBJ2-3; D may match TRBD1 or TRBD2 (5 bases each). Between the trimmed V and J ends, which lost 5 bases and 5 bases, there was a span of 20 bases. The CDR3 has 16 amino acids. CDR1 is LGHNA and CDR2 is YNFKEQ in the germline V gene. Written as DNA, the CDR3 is TGTGCCAGCAGCACCCGACCGGCGGGCCAGGGAGATACGCAGTATTTT. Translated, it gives CASSTRPAGQGDTQYF.

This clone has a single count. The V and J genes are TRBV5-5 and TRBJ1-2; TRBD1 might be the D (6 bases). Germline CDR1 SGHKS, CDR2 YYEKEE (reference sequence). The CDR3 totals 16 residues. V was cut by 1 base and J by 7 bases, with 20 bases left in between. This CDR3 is CASSLSGAGDIGGYTF. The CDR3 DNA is TGTGCCAGCAGCTTGAGTGGGGCGGGGGACATCGGTGGCTACACCTTC.

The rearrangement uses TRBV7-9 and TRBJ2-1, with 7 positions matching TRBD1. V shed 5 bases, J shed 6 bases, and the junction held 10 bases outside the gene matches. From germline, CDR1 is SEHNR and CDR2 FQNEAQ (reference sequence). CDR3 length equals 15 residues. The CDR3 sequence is CASSQTRQGSNEQFF. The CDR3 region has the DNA TGTGCCAGCAGCCAAACCCGACAGGGTAGCAATGAGCAGTTCTTC.

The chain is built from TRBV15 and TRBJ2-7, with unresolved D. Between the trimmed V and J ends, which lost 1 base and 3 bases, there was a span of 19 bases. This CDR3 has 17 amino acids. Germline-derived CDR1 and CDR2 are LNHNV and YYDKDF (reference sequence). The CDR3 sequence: CATSRVPLGSALYEQYF. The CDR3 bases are TGTGCCACCAGCAGAGTTCCGCTCGGCAGCGCGCTCTACGAGCAGTACTTC.

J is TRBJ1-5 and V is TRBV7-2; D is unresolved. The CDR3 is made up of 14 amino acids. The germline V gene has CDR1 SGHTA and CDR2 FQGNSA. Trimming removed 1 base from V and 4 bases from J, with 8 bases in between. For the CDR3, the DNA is TGTGCCAGCAGCTTAGACCCCCGAAATCAGCCCCAGCATTTT. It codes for CASSLDPRNQPQHF.

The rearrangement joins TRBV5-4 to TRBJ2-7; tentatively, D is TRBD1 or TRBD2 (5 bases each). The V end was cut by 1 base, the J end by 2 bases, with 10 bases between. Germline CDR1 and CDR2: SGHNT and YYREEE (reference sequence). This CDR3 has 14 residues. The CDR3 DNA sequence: TGTGCCAGCAGCTTGAGAGGGGACCCCTACGAGCAGTACTTC. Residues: CASSLRGDPYEQYF.

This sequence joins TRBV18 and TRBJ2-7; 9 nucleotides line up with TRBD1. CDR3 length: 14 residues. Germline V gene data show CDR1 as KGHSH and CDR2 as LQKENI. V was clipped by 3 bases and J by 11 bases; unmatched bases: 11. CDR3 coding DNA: TGTGCCAGCTCACCTTCGACGGGACAGGGAGGGGAGTACTTC. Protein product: CASSPSTGQGGEYF.

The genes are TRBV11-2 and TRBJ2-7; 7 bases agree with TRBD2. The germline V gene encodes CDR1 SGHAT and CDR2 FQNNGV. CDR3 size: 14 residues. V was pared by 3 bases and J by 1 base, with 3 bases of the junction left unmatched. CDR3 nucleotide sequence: TGTGCCAGCAGCTTTTTAGCGGGTTCCTACGAGCAGTACTTC. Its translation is CASSFLAGSYEQYF.

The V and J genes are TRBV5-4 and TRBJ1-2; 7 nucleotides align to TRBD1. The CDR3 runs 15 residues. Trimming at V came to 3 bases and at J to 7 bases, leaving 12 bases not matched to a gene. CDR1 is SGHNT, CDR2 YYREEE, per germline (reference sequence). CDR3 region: CASSSRTGLSGGYTF. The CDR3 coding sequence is TGTGCCAGCAGCTCTCGGACAGGACTTTCGGGTGGCTACACCTTC.